This TCR beta chain was captured by sequencing in a study of PD-1 blockade in classical Hodgkin lymphoma. This clone was recorded once. Its antigen is not known. All the patients suffered relapse after autologous stem cell transplantation, and brentuximab vedotin exposure differed. The study recorded best responses of complete response, partial response or progressive disease. Regarding the study as a whole: There was a significant rise in CD4+ TCR diversity by C4D1, with no such rise for CD8+. In newly diagnosed patients, baseline TCR diversity was reportedly below that of healthy donors.

This CDR3 spans 15 amino acids. V gave up 5 bases and J gave up 3 bases, with 18 bases separating them. Germline CDR1 SQVTM, CDR2 ANQGSEA. Generated by immunoSEQ multiplex PCR, the TCRdb table keeps only in-frame clones and is missing some. The data show 21,000 or so clones, over 65% seen once. This receptor was obtained from a human donor with classical Hodgkin lymphoma. Sequencing used peripheral blood mononuclear cells (PBMCs), obtained at baseline. V and J are TRBV29-1 and TRBJ2-3, with D unresolved. The CDR3 bases are TGCAGCGTTTCTCCCTCAGCGACGCCGACAGATACGCAGTATTTT. Its translation: CSVSPSATPTDTQYF.